The text below deals with one TCR beta chain. The antigen is unknown. The record originates from a study of T cells expressing NK-cell markers. Study observations and caveats: Four donors likewise had their CD3+CD56-NKG2C+ fraction led by these clonotypes.

This CDR3 region has 15 residues. Germline V gene data show CDR1 as SEHNR and CDR2 as FQNEAQ (reference sequence). TCRdb reprocessed the 5' RACE reads and stores each CDR3 protein as one record, lacking DNA. This sample's table has just under 150,000 distinct CDR3 sequences. The chain links TRBV7-9 to TRBJ2-6; TCRdb gives TRBD1 as the D gene, but with no DNA this cannot be confirmed. The receptor was isolated from a young man in good health. The sequenced sample consisted of blood T cells: a sorted CD56 or NKG2C T cell subset, CD4+ or CD8+ T cells, or bulk PBMC T cells (not recorded which). This chain's CDR3 is CASSSVGSGANVLTF. The variable domain in full, with the rest retrieved from reference TRBV7-9 and TRBJ2-6, is DTGVSQNPRHKITKRGQNVTFRCDPISEHNRLYWYRQTLGQGPEFLTYFQNEAQLEKSRLLSDRFSAERPKGSFSTLEIQRTEQGDSAMYLCASSSVGSGANVLTFGAGSRLTVL.